This passage covers 13 T cell receptor beta chains from one sample sequenced in a study of control samples from healthy donors and cancer patients. TCRdb keeps only in-frame clones here, not all; method: immunoSEQ multiplex PCR. The data show about 130,000 clones, with about nine tenths seen just once and about 5.5% held by the top ten. Sequencing used blood. The receptor set was obtained from a young man in good health.

In this sample, this clone turned up once. The V call is TRBV4-1, the J call TRBJ1-5; TRBD1 matches at 7 bases. This CDR3 is 14 amino acids long. CDR1 MGHRA and CDR2 YSYEKL come from the germline V gene. The V segment lost 2 bases and the J segment 9 bases; nucleotides outside the gene matches: 7. In DNA form, the CDR3 reads TGCGCCAGCAGCCAATTCCAGGGGGTAGGGCCCCAGCATTTT. Its protein is CASSQFQGVGPQHF.

The chain combines TRBV11-2 with TRBJ1-3; maybe TRBD1 (5 bases). The CDR3 runs 15 residues. Trimming left V 5 bases short and J 0 bases short, with 11 bases between. Germline CDR1 SGHAT, CDR2 FQNNGV. CDR3 DNA sequence: TGTGCCAGCAGCGTGGGGACTAGCTCTGGAAACACCATATATTTT. It codes for CASSVGTSSGNTIYF.

This chain joins TRBV6-6 and TRBJ2-5; tentatively, D is TRBD2 (7 bases). There are 15 residues in the CDR3. Germline lookup yields CDR1 MNHNY and CDR2 SVGAGI (reference sequence). The V end lost 6 bases, the J end lost 3 bases, and 17 bases lay between the germline ends. The CDR3 reads CASSRLAGAKETQYF. CDR3 DNA sequence: TGTGCCAGCAGCAGACTCGCGGGGGCAAAAGAGACCCAGTACTTC.

This chain joins TRBV12-3 or TRBV12-4 and TRBJ2-2, with no clear D. V lost 1 base and J lost 6, with 3 bases in between. This CDR3 contains 12 residues. DNA of the CDR3: TGTGCCAGCAGTTTAGTCGCCGGGGAGCTGTTTTTT. Translation: CASSLVAGELFF.

This clone occurred a few times. J is TRBJ1-2 and V is TRBV11-2; 12 nucleotides match TRBD1. V trimming: 3 bases; J trimming: 4 bases; junction bases outside the gene matches: 9. The germline gives CDR1 SGHAT, CDR2 FQNNGV. The CDR3 is made up of 17 amino acids. Written as DNA, the CDR3 is TGTGCCAGCAGCTTCTTGTTGGGACAGGGGGCTACCTATGGCTACACCTTC. Residues: CASSFLLGQGATYGYTF.

The J gene is TRBJ2-7, the V gene TRBV12-3 or TRBV12-4; D perhaps matches TRBD2 (7 bases). The V end was cut by 6 bases, the J end by 7 bases, with 16 bases between. The CDR3 spans 13 residues. The CDR3: CASSPRGGEEQYF. The CDR3 nucleotides are TGTGCCAGCAGCCCGAGGGGGGGCGAAGAGCAGTACTTC.

The chain combines TRBV18 with TRBJ2-3, with TRBD2 identical over 12 bases. The length of the CDR3 is 15 residues. Germline V gene lookup returns CDR1 KGHSH and CDR2 LQKENI. The V segment lost 3 bases and the J segment 4 bases; nucleotides outside the gene matches: 2. The CDR3 DNA sequence: TGTGCCAGCTCACCGACTAGCGGGGGTGCAGATACGCAGTATTTT. Residues: CASSPTSGGADTQYF.

V is TRBV5-3 and J is TRBJ1-2; D is uncertain. TRBV5-3 is reported as an ORF; its role is uncertain. This CDR3 region has 15 residues. V was shortened by 4 bases and J by 2 bases, with 15 bases between the two germline ends. CDR3 sequence reads: CARSVGRRRNYGYTF. The CDR3 coding sequence is TGTGCCAGAAGCGTAGGACGGCGGCGGAACTATGGCTACACCTTC.

V and J are TRBV2 and TRBJ2-5; possibly TRBD1 or TRBD2 for D (5 bases each). V dropped 3 bases and J dropped 2 bases, with 13 bases sitting between them. CDR3 length: 15 residues. CDR1 is SNHLY, CDR2 FYNNEI, per germline. The CDR3 nucleotides are TGTGCCAGCAGTGAGCCCGGGACGGATCAAGAGACCCAGTACTTC. Amino acid sequence: CASSEPGTDQETQYF.

V usage is TRBV5-1 and J usage is TRBJ2-3; D uncertain. The CDR3 covers 14 residues. Germline V lookup: CDR1 SGHRS, CDR2 YFSETQ. Between the trimmed V and J ends, which lost 7 bases and 0 bases, there was a span of 12 bases. This CDR3 is CASRPLASTDTQYF. Written as DNA, the CDR3 is TGCGCCAGCCGTCCGTTAGCCAGCACAGATACGCAGTATTTT.

CDR3 loop: CASSALQETQYF. The CDR3 DNA is TGTGCCAGCAGCGCCTTGCAAGAGACCCAGTACTTC. This chain connects TRBV3-1 (or the pseudogene TRBV3-2) to TRBJ2-5; the D is unclear. Deletions cut 5 bases from V and 2 bases from J, with 6 bases between. CDR3 length: 12 residues. Germline loops: CDR1 LGHDT, CDR2 YNNKEL (reference sequence).

V and J are TRBV7-9 and TRBJ1-1; TRBD1 might be the D (6 bases). The CDR3 loop spans 15 amino acids. Germline loops: CDR1 SEHNR, CDR2 FQNEAQ (reference sequence). V was trimmed by 10 bases and J by 0 bases, leaving 18 bases between them. CDR3 residues: CANSRDTGLNTEAFF. DNA of the CDR3: TGTGCCAACTCCCGGGACACCGGGTTGAACACTGAAGCTTTCTTT.

The V gene is TRBV29-1, the J gene TRBJ1-5, with 8 bases fitting TRBD1. V lost 5 bases, J lost 4 bases, and 4 bases stayed unmatched. The CDR3 runs to 13 residues. Germline V lookup: CDR1 SQVTM, CDR2 ANQGSEA. DNA for the CDR3: TGCAGCGTTTATACAGGGGGAAATCAGCCCCAGCATTTT. It specifies CSVYTGGNQPQHF.